This TCR beta chain was sequenced for a study of blood T cell repertoires in COVID-19. Study-wide context: Samples of COVID-19 (acute and convalescent) were obtained from the United States, Italy and Spain.

Trimming at V came to 5 bases and at J to 7 bases, leaving 5 bases not matched to a gene. The V gene's germline CDR1 is MNHEY and CDR2 SMNVEV (reference sequence). CDR3 length equals 13 residues. Authors' analysis steps: Estimation of nucleated cell counts relied on the amplification of reference gene primers. TCRdb keeps only in-frame clones here, not all; method: immunoSEQ multiplex PCR. The DNA was the basis for D and trimming; V, J and clone size are from that table. The table includes tens of thousands of clones, roughly 90% detected once. Material for sequencing was peripheral blood. The chain links TRBV27 to TRBJ2-1; 7 nucleotides match TRBD1. The receptor was derived from a human donor in a cohort sampled during active COVID-19. The CDR3, as DNA: TGTGCCAGCAGTGCACAGGGGAGAAATGAGCAGTTCTTC. Encoded protein: CASSAQGRNEQFF.